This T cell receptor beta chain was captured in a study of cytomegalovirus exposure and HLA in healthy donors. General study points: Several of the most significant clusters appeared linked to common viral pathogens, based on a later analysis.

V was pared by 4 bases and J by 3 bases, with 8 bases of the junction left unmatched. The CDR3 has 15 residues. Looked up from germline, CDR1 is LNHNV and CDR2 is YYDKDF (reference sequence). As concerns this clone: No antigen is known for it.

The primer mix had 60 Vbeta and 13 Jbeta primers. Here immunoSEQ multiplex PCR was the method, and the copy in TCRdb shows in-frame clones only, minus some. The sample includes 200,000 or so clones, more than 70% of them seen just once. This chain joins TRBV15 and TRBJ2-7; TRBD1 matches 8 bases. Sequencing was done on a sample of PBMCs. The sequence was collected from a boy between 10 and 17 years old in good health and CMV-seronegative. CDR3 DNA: TGTGCCACCAGCACCCGGACAGGGATCGGCTACGAGCAGTACTTC. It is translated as CATSTRTGIGYEQYF.